This TCR beta chain came from a study of vaccination and CD4 T cells after COVID-19. The CDR3 covers 16 residues. Germline CDR1 is MGHDK and CDR2 is SYGVNS. V was trimmed by 2 bases and J by 1 base, leaving 12 bases between them. In its sample, this clonotype was seen a few times. The antigen is unknown. Cultured CD4+ T cell DNA was sequenced using the Oncomine TCR Beta short-read assay. TCRdb re-called the PCR reads with MiXCR, one entry per CDR3 protein. The repertoire consists of fewer than 15,000 distinct CDR3 sequences, with 48% occurring once and the leading ten covering 13% to 15%. Treatment given: roughly ten-day PBMC culture with coronavirus spike peptide pools or control peptides (ViraFEST assay).

Source material: CD4+ T cells from blood, cultured in vitro. This chain joins TRBV25-1 and TRBJ2-1; D remains unclear. This TCR was sampled from a human donor who had recovered from COVID-19. The CDR3 spells CASSEVGNGSYNEQFF. Written as DNA, the CDR3 is TGTGCCAGCAGTGAAGTAGGAAACGGGTCCTACAATGAGCAGTTCTTC.